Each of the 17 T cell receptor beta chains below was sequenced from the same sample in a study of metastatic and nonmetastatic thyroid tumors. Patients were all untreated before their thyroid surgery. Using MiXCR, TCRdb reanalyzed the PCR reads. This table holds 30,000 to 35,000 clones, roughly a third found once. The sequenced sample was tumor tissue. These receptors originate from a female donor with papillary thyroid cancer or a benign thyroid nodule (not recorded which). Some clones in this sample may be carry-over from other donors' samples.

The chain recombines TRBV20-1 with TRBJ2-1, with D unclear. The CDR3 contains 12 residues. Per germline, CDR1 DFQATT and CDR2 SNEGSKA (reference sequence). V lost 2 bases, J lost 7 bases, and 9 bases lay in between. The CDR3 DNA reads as TGCAGTGCTAGAAAGAAAGTAAATGAGCAGTTCTTC. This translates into CSARKKVNEQFF.

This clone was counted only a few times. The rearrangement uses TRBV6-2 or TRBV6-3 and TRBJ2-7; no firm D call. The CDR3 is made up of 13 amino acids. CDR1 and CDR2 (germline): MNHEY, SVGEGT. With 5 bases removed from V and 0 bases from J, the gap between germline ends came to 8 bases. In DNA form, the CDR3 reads TGTGCCAGCAGTCAGCGTAACTCCTACGAGCAGTACTTC. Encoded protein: CASSQRNSYEQYF.

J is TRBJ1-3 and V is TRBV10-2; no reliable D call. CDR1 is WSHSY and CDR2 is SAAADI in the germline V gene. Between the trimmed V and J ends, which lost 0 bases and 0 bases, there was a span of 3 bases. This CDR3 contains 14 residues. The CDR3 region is CASSESGSGNTIYF. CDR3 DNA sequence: TGCGCCAGCAGTGAGTCGGGCTCTGGAAACACCATATATTTT.

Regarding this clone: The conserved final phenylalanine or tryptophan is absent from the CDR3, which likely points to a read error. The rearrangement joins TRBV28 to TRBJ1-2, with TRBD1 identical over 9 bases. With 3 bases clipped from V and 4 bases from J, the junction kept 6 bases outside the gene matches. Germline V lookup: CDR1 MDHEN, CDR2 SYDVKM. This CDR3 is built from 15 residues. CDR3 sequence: CASSFLTGGGYGYTL. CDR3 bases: TGTGCCAGCAGTTTCCTAACAGGGGGCGGCTATGGCTACACCCTC.

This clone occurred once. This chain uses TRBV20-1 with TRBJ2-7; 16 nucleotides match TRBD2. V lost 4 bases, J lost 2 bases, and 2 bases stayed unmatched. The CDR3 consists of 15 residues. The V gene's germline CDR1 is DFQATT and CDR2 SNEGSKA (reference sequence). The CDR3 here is CSATGTSGRAYEQYF. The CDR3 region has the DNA TGCAGTGCTACCGGGACTAGCGGGAGGGCCTACGAGCAGTACTTC.

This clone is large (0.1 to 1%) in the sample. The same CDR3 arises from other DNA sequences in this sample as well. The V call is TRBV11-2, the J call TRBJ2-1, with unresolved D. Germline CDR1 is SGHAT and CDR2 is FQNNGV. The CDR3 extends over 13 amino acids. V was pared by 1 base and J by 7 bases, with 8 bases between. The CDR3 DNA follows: TGTGCCAGCAGCTTAGCCTCGCTAAATGAGCAGTTCTTC. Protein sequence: CASSLASLNEQFF.

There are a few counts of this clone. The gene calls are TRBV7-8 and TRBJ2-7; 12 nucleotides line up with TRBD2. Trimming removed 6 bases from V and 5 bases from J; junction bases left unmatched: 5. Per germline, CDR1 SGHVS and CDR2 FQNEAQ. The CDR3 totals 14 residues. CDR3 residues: CASSLAGGPDEQYF. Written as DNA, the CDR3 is TGTGCCAGCAGTCTAGCGGGAGGGCCTGACGAGCAGTACTTC. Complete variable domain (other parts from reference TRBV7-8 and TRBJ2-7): GAGVSQSPRYKVAKRGQDVALRCDPISGHVSLFWYQQALGQGPEFLTYFQNEAQLDKSGLPSDRFFAERPEGSVSTLKIQRTQQEDSAVYLCASSLAGGPDEQYFGPGTRLTVT.

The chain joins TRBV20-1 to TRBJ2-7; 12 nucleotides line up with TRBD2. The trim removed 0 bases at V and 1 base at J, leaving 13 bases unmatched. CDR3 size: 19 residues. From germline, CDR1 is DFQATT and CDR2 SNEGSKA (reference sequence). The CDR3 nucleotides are TGCAGTGCTAGAGATGAAAGGATTCTAGCGGGAGGGCCGTCCTACGAGCAGTACTTC. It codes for CSARDERILAGGPSYEQYF.

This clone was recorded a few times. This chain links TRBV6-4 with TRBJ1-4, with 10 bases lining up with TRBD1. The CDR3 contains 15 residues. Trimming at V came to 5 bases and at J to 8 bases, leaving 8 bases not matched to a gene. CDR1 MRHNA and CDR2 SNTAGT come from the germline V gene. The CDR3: CASSYGTGAGEKLFF. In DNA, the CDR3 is TGTGCCAGCAGTTATGGGACAGGGGCAGGGGAAAAACTGTTTTTT.

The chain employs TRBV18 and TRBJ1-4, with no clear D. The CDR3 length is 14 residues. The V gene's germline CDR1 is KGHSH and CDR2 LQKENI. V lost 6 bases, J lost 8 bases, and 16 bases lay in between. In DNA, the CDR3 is TGTGCCAGCTCGCGGACCTACCAAGAGGAAAAACTGTTTTTT. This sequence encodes CASSRTYQEEKLFF.

The CDR3, as DNA: TGTGCCAGCAGTGTTAAAGGCTACGAGCAGTACTTC. This encodes CASSVKGYEQYF. The V and J genes are TRBV28 and TRBJ2-7, with D uncertain. The ends were cut back, 5 bases at V and 3 bases at J, with 8 bases in the middle. From germline, CDR1 is MDHEN and CDR2 SYDVKM. The CDR3 runs to 12 residues.

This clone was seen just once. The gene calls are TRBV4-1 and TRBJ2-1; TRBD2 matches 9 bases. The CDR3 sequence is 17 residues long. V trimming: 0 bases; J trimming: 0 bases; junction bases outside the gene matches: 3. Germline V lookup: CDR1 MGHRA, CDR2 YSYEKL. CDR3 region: CASSQDGSGSSYNEQFF. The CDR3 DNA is TGCGCCAGCAGCCAAGATGGTAGCGGGAGCTCCTACAATGAGCAGTTCTTC.

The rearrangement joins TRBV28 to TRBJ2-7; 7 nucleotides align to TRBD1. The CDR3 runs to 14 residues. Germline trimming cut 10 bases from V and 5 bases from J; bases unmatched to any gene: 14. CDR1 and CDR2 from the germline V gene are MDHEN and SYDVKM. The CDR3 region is CATRLGTAFDEQYF. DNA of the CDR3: TGTGCCACCCGTTTGGGGACAGCCTTTGACGAGCAGTACTTC. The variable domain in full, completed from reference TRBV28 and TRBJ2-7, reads DVKVTQSSRYLVKRTGEKVFLECVQDMDHENMFWYRQDPGLGLRLIYFSYDVKMKEKGDIPEGYSVSREKKERFSLILESASTNQTSMYLCATRLGTAFDEQYFGPGTRLTVT.

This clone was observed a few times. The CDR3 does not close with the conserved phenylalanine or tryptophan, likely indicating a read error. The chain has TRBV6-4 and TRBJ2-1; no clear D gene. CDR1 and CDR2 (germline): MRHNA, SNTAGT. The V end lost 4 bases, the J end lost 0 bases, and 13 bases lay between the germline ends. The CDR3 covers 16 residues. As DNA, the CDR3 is TGTGCCAGCAGTGCCTACGGCAGGAGCTCCTACAATGAGCAGTTCATC. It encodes CASSAYGRSSYNEQFI.

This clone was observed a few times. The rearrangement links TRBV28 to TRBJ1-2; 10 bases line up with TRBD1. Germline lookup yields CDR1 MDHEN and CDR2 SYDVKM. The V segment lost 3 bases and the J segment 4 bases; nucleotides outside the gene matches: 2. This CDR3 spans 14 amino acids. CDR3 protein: CASSFGTGAYGYTF. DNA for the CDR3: TGTGCCAGCAGTTTTGGGACAGGGGCCTATGGCTACACCTTC.

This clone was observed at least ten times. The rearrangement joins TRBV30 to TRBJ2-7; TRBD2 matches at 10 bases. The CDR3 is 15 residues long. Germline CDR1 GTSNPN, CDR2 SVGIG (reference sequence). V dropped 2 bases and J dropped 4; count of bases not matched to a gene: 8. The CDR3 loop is CAWSPVAGGRYEQYF. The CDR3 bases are TGTGCCTGGAGTCCGGTAGCGGGAGGAAGGTACGAGCAGTACTTC.

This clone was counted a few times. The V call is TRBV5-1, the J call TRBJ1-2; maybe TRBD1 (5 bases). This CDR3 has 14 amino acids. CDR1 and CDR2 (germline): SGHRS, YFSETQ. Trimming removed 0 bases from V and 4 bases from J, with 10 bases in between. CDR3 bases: TGCGCCAGCAGCTTGGCAGGGTTGAGCTATGGCTACACCTTC. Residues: CASSLAGLSYGYTF. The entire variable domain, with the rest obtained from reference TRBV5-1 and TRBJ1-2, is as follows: KAGVTQTPRYLIKTRGQQVTLSCSPISGHRSVSWYQQTPGQGLQFLFEYFSETQRNKGNFPGRFSGRQFSNSRSEMNVSTLELGDSALYLCASSLAGLSYGYTFGSGTRLTVV.